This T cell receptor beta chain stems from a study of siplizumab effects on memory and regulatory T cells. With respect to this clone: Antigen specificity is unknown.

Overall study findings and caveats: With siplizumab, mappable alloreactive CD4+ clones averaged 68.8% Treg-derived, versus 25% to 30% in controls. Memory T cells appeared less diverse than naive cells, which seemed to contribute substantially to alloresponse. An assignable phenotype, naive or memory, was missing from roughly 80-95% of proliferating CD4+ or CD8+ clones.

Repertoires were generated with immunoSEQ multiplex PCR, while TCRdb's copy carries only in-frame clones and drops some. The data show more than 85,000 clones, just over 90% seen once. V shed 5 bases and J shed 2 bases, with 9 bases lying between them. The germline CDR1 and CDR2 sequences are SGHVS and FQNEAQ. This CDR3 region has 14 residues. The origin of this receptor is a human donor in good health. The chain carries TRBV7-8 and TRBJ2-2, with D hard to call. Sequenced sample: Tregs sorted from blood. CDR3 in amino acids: CASSPLGNTGELFF. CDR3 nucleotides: TGTGCCAGCAGCCCCCTGGGCAACACCGGGGAGCTGTTTTTT.